Listed below are T cell receptor beta chains from one sample, sequenced in a study of blood T cell repertoires in COVID-19. Libraries were prepared by immunoSEQ multiplex PCR; TCRdb keeps only in-frame clonotypes and omits some of them. This sample carries nearly 200,000 clones, around 89% of them seen once, and the ten largest clones take about 8.1%. What was sequenced was PBMCs or T cells enriched from blood (not recorded which). These receptors were collected from a woman aged 18-29 years who had recovered from COVID-19. The CDR3 runs from the conserved cysteine through the conserved F or W. Fields, in order: clone size, J gene, V gene, D gene, CDR3 protein, CDR3 DNA. D genes are given only for firm matches. Some rows have no size entry. The others give once, few or many, or a class for an expanded clone.

- TRBJ2-5 TRBV7-9 TRBD2 CASSLALLAGTQETQYF TGTGCCAGCAGCTTAGCCCTTTTAGCGGGGACCCAAGAGACCCAGTACTTC
- TRBJ2-7 TRBV6-2/TRBV6-3 TRBD2 CASSYSGLAAYEQYF TGTGCCAGCAGTTACTCGGGACTAGCGGCCTACGAGCAGTACTTC
once TRBJ1-3 TRBV28 - CASRVGGSGNTIYF TGTGCCAGCAGAGTCGGGGGCTCTGGAAACACCATATATTTT
- TRBJ2-3 TRBV21-1 - CASSKDYTSTDTQYF TGTGCCAGCAGCAAAGACTACACTAGCACAGATACGCAGTATTTT
few TRBJ1-1 TRBV6-5 - CASRAGWTEAFF TGTGCCAGCAGGGCAGGGTGGACTGAAGCTTTCTTT
few TRBJ1-1 TRBV6-5 - CASSTGSTEAFF TGTGCCAGCAGTACCGGGAGCACTGAAGCTTTCTTT
- TRBJ2-5 TRBV2 - CASSGSASWETQYF TGTGCCAGCAGTGGTTCGGCTAGCTGGGAGACCCAGTACTTC
- TRBJ2-1 TRBV4-2 - CASSQEEARPYNEQFF TGTGCCAGCAGCCAAGAAGAGGCTAGACCCTACAATGAGCAGTTCTTC
- TRBJ1-1 TRBV5-6 - CASSLAARQPHGHGAFF TGTGCCAGCAGCTTGGCCGCCAGACAGCCGCATGGGCATGGAGCTTTCTTT
- TRBJ1-1 TRBV5-4 TRBD1 CASSNRGFMNTEAFF TGTGCCAGCAGCAACAGGGGATTTATGAACACTGAAGCTTTCTTT
once TRBJ1-2 TRBV28 - CASNEGRASYGYTF TGTGCCAGCAACGAGGGCCGAGCTTCCTATGGCTACACCTTC
- TRBJ1-2 TRBV24-1 TRBD1 CATGGQSYGYTF TGTGCCACCGGGGGACAGAGCTATGGCTACACCTTC
- TRBJ2-2 TRBV2 TRBD2 CASRPQLAVNTGELFF TGTGCCAGCAGGCCTCAACTAGCGGTGAACACCGGGGAGCTGTTTTTT
- TRBJ1-2 TRBV19 TRBD1 CASKKDRAPPDYGYTF TGTGCCAGTAAGAAAGACAGGGCCCCACCGGACTATGGCTACACCTTC
- TRBJ2-5 TRBV14 - CASSRDFSSQTQYF TGTGCCAGCAGCCGGGACTTCTCTTCCCAGACCCAGTACTTC
- TRBJ1-4 TRBV29-1 - CSVEGRTNEKLFF TGCAGCGTTGAGGGGCGTACTAATGAAAAACTGTTTTTT
- TRBJ2-5 TRBV21-1 - CASSGLRTGQETQYF TGTGCCAGCAGCGGATTACGGACAGGCCAAGAGACCCAGTACTTC
- TRBJ2-3 TRBV19 - CASSLVDRHADTQYF TGTGCCAGTAGCTTAGTAGATAGACATGCAGATACGCAGTATTTT
- TRBJ2-3 TRBV24-1 - CATSDPRQASTDTQYF TGTGCCACCAGTGACCCCAGGCAGGCTAGCACAGATACGCAGTATTTT
- TRBJ2-7 TRBV24-1 - CATSEGEYEQYF TGTGCCACCAGTGAAGGGGAATACGAGCAGTACTTC
- TRBJ1-2 TRBV5-6 TRBD1 CASSLAGQGYNYGYTF TGTGCCAGCAGCTTGGCGGGACAGGGATATAACTATGGCTACACCTTC
once TRBJ1-5 TRBV7-9 - CASSLGQSYQHF TGTGCCAGCAGCTTAGGACAGAGCTACCAGCATTTT
- TRBJ1-1 TRBV3-1/TRBV3-2 - CASVPTRGNTEAFF TGTGCGAGCGTACCCACACGGGGGAATACTGAAGCTTTCTTT